This T cell receptor beta chain was documented in a study of high-grade serous ovarian cancer treatment subgroups. Study results and caveats: Spatial context was lost because tumors were sequenced in bulk. Different patients shared almost no repertoire; same-patient tumors shared 0.11 to 0.79.

With respect to this clone: The antigen is not known.

Tumor samples were obtained before definitive surgery or chemotherapy. TCRdb keeps only in-frame clones here, not all; method: immunoSEQ multiplex PCR. The sample shows just over 35,000 clones, over 60% of them seen only once. The CDR3 totals 13 residues. Trimming took 3 bases from V and 6 from J; bases not matched to a gene: 3. Germline values: CDR1 SGHTA, CDR2 FQGTGA. The sequenced sample consisted of tumor tissue. The sequence was obtained from a human donor with high-grade serous ovarian cancer. This chain uses TRBV7-3 with TRBJ2-5; the match to TRBD1 covers 8 bases. CDR3 in amino acids: CASSFGQGQTQYF. CDR3 in DNA: TGTGCCAGCAGCTTCGGACAGGGCCAGACCCAGTACTTC.